This entry is about one T cell receptor (beta chain). Its target is unknown. Germline trimming cut 2 bases from V and 0 bases from J; bases unmatched to any gene: 2. This CDR3 comprises 17 residues. Unique molecular identifier tags were affixed to discrete cDNA molecules. TCRdb reprocessed the 5' RACE reads with MiXCR, giving one entry per CDR3 protein. The table has over 55,000 distinct CDR3 sequences, around 9.9% seen once; the top ten hold 0.95% to 1.5%. This sample stems from a study of early T cells in non-severe SARS-CoV-2 infection. Study-level background: It was bulk RNA from unsorted whole blood that was sequenced, and the chains were unpaired. Whole-study findings and limits: A preference for anti-spike CD8 responses marked VDJdb matching, which missed private and CD4 specificities.

This sequence originates from an adult who was a healthcare worker with PCR-confirmed SARS-CoV-2 infection or an uninfected control (not recorded which). The source material was whole blood. The V gene is TRBV12-3 or TRBV12-4, the J gene TRBJ2-4; 12 bases are a match to TRBD2. Here the CDR3 DNA reads TGTGCCAGCAGTTTAACTAGCGGGGGGCTAGCCAAAAACATTCAGTACTTC. It yields the protein CASSLTSGGLAKNIQYF.